This T cell receptor (beta chain) appears in the sequencing data of a study of T-cell memory formation after mild COVID-19. Overall study context: TCR clusters were largely donor specific. General study results and limits: For contracting clones, CD4+ ones sat mainly in CM and EM, CD8+ in EMRA. CD4/CD8 balance held among clones contracting day 15 to 85, and later expanders leaned CD4+.

One entry per CDR3 protein, called by TCRdb with MiXCR from the 5' RACE reads. The sample records some 210,000 distinct CDR3 sequences, 27% being singletons. This clonotype was seen a handful of times. Its antigen is as yet unknown. Germline assignment: CDR1 DFQATT and CDR2 SNEGSKA (reference sequence). The ends were cut back, 7 bases at V and 4 bases at J, with 13 bases in the middle. This CDR3 is built from 12 residues. The source of this sequence is an adult woman who had mild COVID-19 (a few samples of this study predate the infection). Cell type and time point are not known. Sequencing used PBMCs or a T cell subset sorted from them (not recorded which). The J gene is TRBJ1-1, the V gene TRBV20-1, with D maybe TRBD1 (6 bases). Here the CDR3 DNA reads TGCAGTGTGCGGGGGGCGGGCACTGAAGCTTTCTTT. Translating gives CSVRGAGTEAFF.